Following are 9 T cell receptor beta chains from one sample sequenced in a study of CD4 T cells in relation to SARS-CoV-2 and coronaviruses. Libraries were prepared by immunoSEQ multiplex PCR; TCRdb keeps only in-frame clonotypes and omits some of them. The table includes 15,000 to 20,000 clones, about 70% detected once. The antigens for these receptors are not known. The unexposed donors gave CD4+ T cells in 2011-2018, prior to COVID-19. After about 11 days of culture, CD4+ T cells were isolated. The source material was CD4+ T cells from PBMCs, cultured in vitro. The receptors come from a human donor in good health.

The chain uses TRBV7-9 and TRBJ2-7; possibly TRBD2 for D (5 bases). V gave up 0 bases and J gave up 6 bases, with 9 bases separating them. The CDR3 is 13 amino acids. The germline V gene encodes CDR1 SEHNR and CDR2 FQNEAQ (reference sequence). The DNA of the CDR3 is TGTGCCAGCAGCTTAGCTCCGGGATCCGAGCAGTACTTC. Residues: CASSLAPGSEQYF.

The chain carries TRBV9 and TRBJ2-7; TRBD2 matches 7 bases. Per the germline V gene, CDR1 is SGDLS and CDR2 is YYNGEE. The CDR3 has 16 residues. V lost 0 bases to trimming and J lost 0 bases; unmatched junction nucleotides: 6. The DNA of the CDR3 is TGTGCCAGCAGCGTAGATTCGGGGGGACTCTCCTACGAGCAGTACTTC. Translation: CASSVDSGGLSYEQYF.

This chain joins TRBV10-3 and TRBJ2-5, with D perhaps given as TRBD1 or TRBD2 (5 bases each). V gave up 6 bases and J gave up 2 bases, with 10 bases separating them. Germline V gene lookup returns CDR1 ENHRY and CDR2 SYGVKD. This CDR3 is built from 13 residues. The CDR3 region is CAIRFEGQETQYF. DNA of the CDR3: TGTGCCATCAGGTTCGAGGGGCAAGAGACCCAGTACTTC.

V is TRBV11-2 and J is TRBJ1-6, with no clear D. The CDR3 runs to 13 residues. The germline gives CDR1 SGHAT, CDR2 FQNNGV. V was pared by 0 bases and J by 7 bases, with 4 bases between. The CDR3 reads CASSLEDNSPLHF. CDR3 bases: TGTGCCAGCAGCTTAGAAGACAATTCACCCCTCCACTTT.

V usage is TRBV19 and J usage is TRBJ1-1, with 10 bases identical to TRBD1. Germline CDR1 and CDR2: LNHDA and SQIVND (reference sequence). The length of the CDR3 is 16 residues. J lost 5 bases, V lost 4 bases, and 10 bases had no gene match. The CDR3 DNA follows: TGTGCCAGTAGTACCAGACAGGGGGCGCGGGGGACTGAAGCTTTCTTT. It specifies CASSTRQGARGTEAFF.

This sequence joins TRBV9 and TRBJ2-7; TRBD2 aligns across 7 bases. V shed 0 bases, J shed 0 bases, and the junction held 9 bases outside the gene matches. This CDR3 spans 17 amino acids. Germline CDR1 is SGDLS and CDR2 is YYNGEE. In nucleotides, the CDR3 is TGTGCCAGCAGCGTAGATAACGCGGGAGAAGCCTCCTACGAGCAGTACTTC. Its translation: CASSVDNAGEASYEQYF.

This chain joins TRBV5-1 and TRBJ1-2; tentatively, D is TRBD1 (5 bases). V lost 4 bases to trimming and J lost 5 bases, with 15 bases between them. CDR3 length: 14 amino acids. From germline, CDR1 is SGHRS and CDR2 YFSETQ. This CDR3 reads CASSPDMGHYGYTF. CDR3 bases: TGCGCCAGCAGCCCGGACATGGGCCATTATGGCTACACCTTC.

V and J are TRBV7-2 and TRBJ2-6; the match to TRBD2 covers 9 bases. Per the germline V gene, CDR1 is SGHTA and CDR2 is FQGNSA. The V and J ends lost 5 bases and 0 bases, in that order; junction bases with no gene match: 5. The CDR3 runs 17 residues. CDR3 sequence: CASSQLAGSSGANVLTF. Here the CDR3 DNA reads TGTGCCAGCAGCCAACTAGCGGGTAGCTCTGGGGCCAACGTCCTGACTTTC.

This clone was seen only a few times. The chain carries TRBV19 and TRBJ1-1, with 7 bases fitting TRBD1. J gave up 1 base and V 5 bases, and 4 bases lay outside the gene matches. Per the germline V gene, CDR1 is LNHDA and CDR2 is SQIVND (reference sequence). This CDR3 has 14 residues. The chain's CDR3 is CASSAGQTNTEAFF. CDR3 sequence (DNA): TGTGCCAGTAGTGCGGGACAGACGAACACTGAAGCTTTCTTT.